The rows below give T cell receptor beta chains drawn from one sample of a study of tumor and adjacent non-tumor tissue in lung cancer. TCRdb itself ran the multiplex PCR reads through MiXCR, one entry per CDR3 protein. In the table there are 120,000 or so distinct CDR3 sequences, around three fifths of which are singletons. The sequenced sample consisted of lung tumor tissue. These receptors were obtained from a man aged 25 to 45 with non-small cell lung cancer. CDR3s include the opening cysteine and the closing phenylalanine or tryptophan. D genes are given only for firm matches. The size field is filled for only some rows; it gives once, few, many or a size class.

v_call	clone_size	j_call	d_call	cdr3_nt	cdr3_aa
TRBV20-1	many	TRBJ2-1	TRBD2	TGCAGTGCTTATACTAGCGGGGGCTACAATGAGCAGTTCTTC	CSAYTSGGYNEQFF
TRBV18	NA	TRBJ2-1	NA	TGTGCCAACTCACCCCCAGGATCCTACAATGAGCAGTTCTTC	CANSPPGSYNEQFF
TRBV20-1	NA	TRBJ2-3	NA	TGCATTGCTCTCCCGACGCGGGGCTTTAGCACAGATACGCAGTATTTT	CIALPTRGFSTDTQYF
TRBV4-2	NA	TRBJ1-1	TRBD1	TGTGCCAGCAGCCTGATAGGGGGCTTTACTGAAGCTTTCTTT	CASSLIGGFTEAFF
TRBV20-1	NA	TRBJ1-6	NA	TGCAGTGCTAGAGATCATAGGGGTTATAATAATTCACCCCTTCACTTT	CSARDHRGYNNSPLHF
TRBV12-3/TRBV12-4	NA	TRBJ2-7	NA	TGTGCCAGCAGTTTGGGGCTGCCCCCCTATGAGCAGCTCTTC	CASSLGLPPYEQLF
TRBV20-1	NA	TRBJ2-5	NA	TGCAGTGCTAGAGGTTCTGGGGGGATACAAGATACCCAGTACTTC	CSARGSGGIQDTQYF
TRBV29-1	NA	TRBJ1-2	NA	TGCAGCGTTGAACTCAGGTTGGACTATGGCTACACCTTC	CSVELRLDYGYTF
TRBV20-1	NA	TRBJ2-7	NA	TGCAGTGCCCGAAAGCAGGGTGACTACGAGCAGTGCTTC	CSARKQGDYEQCF
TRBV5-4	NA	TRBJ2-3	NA	TGTGCCATCAGCCCGGGGGTGGGGCCAGATACGCAGTATTTT	CAISPGVGPDTQYF
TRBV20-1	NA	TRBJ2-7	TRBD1	TGCAGTGTTAGAAACAATCAGGGGGCTTACGAACAGTACTTC	CSVRNNQGAYEQYF
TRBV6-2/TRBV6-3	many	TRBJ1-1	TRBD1	TGTGCCAGCAGATCCATGGACAGGCTCACTGAAGCTTTCTTT	CASRSMDRLTEAFF
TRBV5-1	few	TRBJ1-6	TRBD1	TGCGCCAGCAGCCTTACAGGGGGCTCCTATAATTCACCCCTCCACTTT	CASSLTGGSYNSPLHF
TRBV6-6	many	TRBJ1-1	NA	TGTGCCAGCAGTCATAATATGAACACTGAAGCTTTCTTT	CASSHNMNTEAFF
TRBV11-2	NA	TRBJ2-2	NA	TGTGCCAGCAGCTTAAATCGAGACGTCGGGGAGCTGTTTTTT	CASSLNRDVGELFF
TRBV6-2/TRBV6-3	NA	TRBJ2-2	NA	TGTGCCAGTGGTCTAGAGGGAGTGATAACCGGGGAGCTGTTTTTT	CASGLEGVITGELFF
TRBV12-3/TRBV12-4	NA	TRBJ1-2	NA	TGTGCCAGCAGTTTGGGACACTTATTGAACTATGGCTACACCTTC	CASSLGHLLNYGYTF
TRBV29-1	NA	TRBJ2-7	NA	TGCGGCGTCGATATAGGAGGCCCCCAGTACTTC	CGVDIGGPQYF
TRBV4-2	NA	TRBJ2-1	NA	TGTGCCAGCAGCCAACCGGGAACGGTATATAATGAGCAGTTGTTC	CASSQPGTVYNEQLF
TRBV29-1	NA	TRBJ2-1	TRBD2	TGCAGCGTCACGACTAGCTGGAGCCTCTACGATCAGTTCTTC	CSVTTSWSLYDQFF
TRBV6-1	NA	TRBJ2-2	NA	TGTGCCTGCAGTGTCGCTAGCGCCACCGGGGAGCTGTATTTT	CACSVASATGELYF
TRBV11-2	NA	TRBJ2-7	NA	TGTACCAGCAACTTTAGTCCGTTCTACGAGCAGTACTTC	CTSNFSPFYEQYF
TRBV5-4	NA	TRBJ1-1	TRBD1	TGTGCCAGCAGCCAGGACAGGGTGGCTCGTGGCACTGAAGCTTTCTTT	CASSQDRVARGTEAFF
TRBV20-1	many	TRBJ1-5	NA	TGCAGTGCTAGTTGGGCCCCCAATCAGCCCCAGCATTTT	CSASWAPNQPQHF
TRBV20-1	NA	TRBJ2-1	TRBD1	TGCAGTGCTAGACAGACAGGGGAAAAGACTAAGCAGTTCTTC	CSARQTGEKTKQFF
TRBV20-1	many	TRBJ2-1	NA	TGCAGTGCTGGGCCGAACAATGAGCAGTTCTTC	CSAGPNNEQFF
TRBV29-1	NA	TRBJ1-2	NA	TGCAGCGTTGAAAATCAGGAGGCGGGGGGCTACACCTTC	CSVENQEAGGYTF